This is a list of T cell receptor beta chains from one sample in a study of regulatory T cells in long-lasting Graves disease. TCRdb re-analysed the multiplex PCR reads in MiXCR, keeping a single row per CDR3 protein. This table holds approximately 350,000 distinct CDR3 sequences, 16% found once. These data also formed part of another study, on T cells in Graves' hyperthyroidism and ophthalmopathy.

The sequencing here drew on peripheral blood mononuclear cells (PBMCs), taken at new diagnosis, from a patient treated with antithyroid drugs. The receptors were gathered from a man aged 40-49 years with Graves disease. The CDR3 runs from the conserved cysteine through the conserved F or W. A D gene is named only where the DNA matches it firmly. Expanded clones are given a class, and other clones once, few, many or no size at all.

d_gene: .
abundance: many
j_gene: TRBJ2-3
v_gene: TRBV28
CDR3nt: TGTGCCAGCAGTTTACATCTCACAGATACGCAGTATTTT
CDR3aa: CASSLHLTDTQYF

d_gene: .
abundance: many
j_gene: TRBJ2-5
v_gene: TRBV5-5
CDR3nt: TGTGCCAGCAGCTTAAACTCTTTCGGGGGAGTAGAGACCCAGTACTTC
CDR3aa: CASSLNSFGGVETQYF

d_gene: .
abundance: .
j_gene: TRBJ1-5
v_gene: TRBV12-3/TRBV12-4
CDR3nt: TGTGCCAGCAGCCCCTTACCAGGGTATAGCAATCAGCCCCAGCATTTT
CDR3aa: CASSPLPGYSNQPQHF

d_gene: .
abundance: many
j_gene: TRBJ2-1
v_gene: TRBV7-9
CDR3nt: TGTGCCAGCAGCTTAGGGGGGGTATACAATGAGCAGTTCTTC
CDR3aa: CASSLGGVYNEQFF

d_gene: TRBD2
abundance: many
j_gene: TRBJ2-7
v_gene: TRBV20-1
CDR3nt: TGCAGTGCTACCCCCGGGACTAGCGGTACCTACGAGCAGTACTTC
CDR3aa: CSATPGTSGTYEQYF

d_gene: .
abundance: many
j_gene: TRBJ1-4
v_gene: TRBV18
CDR3nt: TGTGCCAGCTCACCACCAGCGGATGAAAAACTGTTTTTT
CDR3aa: CASSPPADEKLFF

d_gene: .
abundance: many
j_gene: TRBJ2-1
v_gene: TRBV10-3
CDR3nt: TGTGCCATCAGTGAGTTTGGGGTGGGCCACAATGAGCAGTTCTTC
CDR3aa: CAISEFGVGHNEQFF

d_gene: .
abundance: many
j_gene: TRBJ1-2
v_gene: TRBV7-8
CDR3nt: TGTGCCAGCAGTGTGACAGTCGGCACTAATGGCTACACCTTC
CDR3aa: CASSVTVGTNGYTF

d_gene: TRBD1
abundance: .
j_gene: TRBJ2-1
v_gene: TRBV2
CDR3nt: TGTGCCAGCATGACCGGGACAGGGGGTGAGCAGTTCTTC
CDR3aa: CASMTGTGGEQFF

d_gene: .
abundance: many
j_gene: TRBJ1-4
v_gene: TRBV2
CDR3nt: TGTGCCAGCAGTCCTACAGGGAACGCTAATGAAAAACTGTTTTTT
CDR3aa: CASSPTGNANEKLFF

d_gene: .
abundance: .
j_gene: TRBJ1-4
v_gene: TRBV28
CDR3nt: TGTGCCAGCAGTTTAGTAGGTACAACTAATGAAAAACTGTTTTTT
CDR3aa: CASSLVGTTNEKLFF

d_gene: .
abundance: many
j_gene: TRBJ2-5
v_gene: TRBV20-1
CDR3nt: TGCAGTGCTACGCACCCGGCGGGCAGTCAAGAGACCCAGTACTTC
CDR3aa: CSATHPAGSQETQYF

d_gene: .
abundance: many
j_gene: TRBJ2-7
v_gene: TRBV6-5
CDR3nt: TGTGCCAGCAGTTACTCGTATTTATACGAGCAGTACTTC
CDR3aa: CASSYSYLYEQYF

d_gene: TRBD2
abundance: .
j_gene: TRBJ2-7
v_gene: TRBV9
CDR3nt: TGTGCCAGCAGCGTAAGGACTAGCGGGGGCCGAACCTACGAGCAGTACTTC
CDR3aa: CASSVRTSGGRTYEQYF

d_gene: .
abundance: .
j_gene: TRBJ2-1
v_gene: TRBV19
CDR3nt: TGTGCCAGTAGTCCCCGTAGGTACGGGGGCAATGAGCAGTTCTTC
CDR3aa: CASSPRRYGGNEQFF

d_gene: TRBD1
abundance: few
j_gene: TRBJ1-1
v_gene: TRBV6-5
CDR3nt: TGTGCCAGCAGTTACTCCGAGGACAGGGAAGCTTTCTTT
CDR3aa: CASSYSEDREAFF

d_gene: TRBD1
abundance: many
j_gene: TRBJ2-5
v_gene: TRBV11-2
CDR3nt: TGTGCCAGCAGCTTCTTCCCACAGGGGGCTAAATACGAGACCCAGTACTTC
CDR3aa: CASSFFPQGAKYETQYF

d_gene: .
abundance: .
j_gene: TRBJ2-2
v_gene: TRBV6-1
CDR3nt: TGTGCCAGCAGGCCCGCACCGGGACTCACCAACACCGGGGAGCTGTTTTTT
CDR3aa: CASRPAPGLTNTGELFF

d_gene: TRBD1
abundance: few
j_gene: TRBJ1-2
v_gene: TRBV6-2/TRBV6-3
CDR3nt: TGTGCCAGCAGTTACTCCCGACAGGGGAAGTCGGGTGGCTACACCTTC
CDR3aa: CASSYSRQGKSGGYTF

d_gene: .
abundance: few
j_gene: TRBJ1-3
v_gene: TRBV12-5
CDR3nt: TGTGCTAGTGGTCCCTCTCGGCAGGGGCAAGCCTCTGGAAACACCATATATTTT
CDR3aa: CASGPSRQGQASGNTIYF

d_gene: .
abundance: many
j_gene: TRBJ2-7
v_gene: TRBV28
CDR3nt: TGTGCCAGCAGATCGGGCAGCATCCCCTACGAGCAGTACTTC
CDR3aa: CASRSGSIPYEQYF

d_gene: TRBD2
abundance: .
j_gene: TRBJ2-7
v_gene: TRBV24-1
CDR3nt: TGTGCCACCAGTGATTTAACTAGCGGGCGCTACGAGCAGTACTTC
CDR3aa: CATSDLTSGRYEQYF

d_gene: TRBD1
abundance: many
j_gene: TRBJ2-1
v_gene: TRBV12-3/TRBV12-4
CDR3nt: TGTGCCAGCAGTTTACCTGGACAGGGTAGCGATGAGCAGTTCTTC
CDR3aa: CASSLPGQGSDEQFF

d_gene: .
abundance: .
j_gene: TRBJ1-3
v_gene: TRBV10-3
CDR3nt: TGTGCCATCAGTGAATACGGCGTCTCTGGAAACACCATATATTTT
CDR3aa: CAISEYGVSGNTIYF

d_gene: .
abundance: few
j_gene: TRBJ2-1
v_gene: TRBV10-3
CDR3nt: TGTGCCATCAGGGACTACCCCCTGGGTGAGCAGTTCTTC
CDR3aa: CAIRDYPLGEQFF

d_gene: .
abundance: many
j_gene: TRBJ2-5
v_gene: TRBV7-2
CDR3nt: TGTGCCAGCAGCTTACAGCGAGAGACCCAGTACTTC
CDR3aa: CASSLQRETQYF

d_gene: .
abundance: .
j_gene: TRBJ2-5
v_gene: TRBV5-1
CDR3nt: TGCGCCAGCAGCCCCCCCAGGGGAGGGGGCGGAGAGACCCAGTACTTC
CDR3aa: CASSPPRGGGGETQYF

d_gene: .
abundance: few
j_gene: TRBJ2-1
v_gene: TRBV3-1
CDR3nt: TGTGCCAGCAGCCAAGATCACAGGGTCTACAATGAGCAGTTCTTC
CDR3aa: CASSQDHRVYNEQFF

d_gene: .
abundance: .
j_gene: TRBJ1-6
v_gene: TRBV4-2
CDR3nt: TGTGCCAGCAGCCAAGGACATCCGGACAGACCGAATTCACCCCTCCACTTT
CDR3aa: CASSQGHPDRPNSPLHF

d_gene: TRBD1
abundance: many
j_gene: TRBJ1-5
v_gene: TRBV10-3
CDR3nt: TGTGCCATCAGGGGGACAGGGAACAATCAGCCCCAGCATTTT
CDR3aa: CAIRGTGNNQPQHF

d_gene: TRBD1
abundance: many
j_gene: TRBJ2-7
v_gene: TRBV11-1
CDR3nt: TGTGCCAGCAGCCCAAACAGGGGCCAAACCTACGAGCAGTACTTC
CDR3aa: CASSPNRGQTYEQYF

d_gene: .
abundance: few
j_gene: TRBJ2-5
v_gene: TRBV2
CDR3nt: TGTGCCAGCGGGGGCTCCCCCGAGACCCAGTACTTC
CDR3aa: CASGGSPETQYF

d_gene: TRBD2
abundance: many
j_gene: TRBJ2-7
v_gene: TRBV28
CDR3nt: TGTGCCAGCAGTTTTCATCTAGCGGGGCTCTCCTACGAGCAGTACTTC
CDR3aa: CASSFHLAGLSYEQYF

d_gene: .
abundance: few
j_gene: TRBJ1-1
v_gene: TRBV7-9
CDR3nt: TGTGCCAGCAGCTTAATACGGGGAGGGAACACTGAAGCTTTCTTT
CDR3aa: CASSLIRGGNTEAFF

d_gene: .
abundance: many
j_gene: TRBJ1-5
v_gene: TRBV18
CDR3nt: TGTGCCAGCTCACCAGGCAGGGATGGACAGCCCCAGCATTTT
CDR3aa: CASSPGRDGQPQHF

d_gene: TRBD2
abundance: many
j_gene: TRBJ2-1
v_gene: TRBV6-1
CDR3nt: TGTGCCAGCAGTGAAGTGCCTAGCGGGTACAATGAGCAGTTCTTC
CDR3aa: CASSEVPSGYNEQFF

d_gene: TRBD2
abundance: many
j_gene: TRBJ2-3
v_gene: TRBV5-1
CDR3nt: TGCGCCAGCAGCTCATCCGGGACTAGCCCAGATACGCAGTATTTT
CDR3aa: CASSSSGTSPDTQYF

d_gene: TRBD1
abundance: many
j_gene: TRBJ1-6
v_gene: TRBV28
CDR3nt: TGTGCCAGCAAGGGACAGAAGAATTCACCCCTCCACTTT
CDR3aa: CASKGQKNSPLHF

d_gene: .
abundance: many
j_gene: TRBJ1-1
v_gene: TRBV30
CDR3nt: TGTGCCTGGAGTGATAGTTTGGGAGGGGTCAACACTGAAGCTTTCTTT
CDR3aa: CAWSDSLGGVNTEAFF

d_gene: .
abundance: few
j_gene: TRBJ1-6
v_gene: TRBV15
CDR3nt: TGTGCCACCAGTAGAACTGGGGCAGGTTCACCCCTCCACTTT
CDR3aa: CATSRTGAGSPLHF

d_gene: TRBD2
abundance: many
j_gene: TRBJ2-7
v_gene: TRBV9
CDR3nt: TGTGCCAGCAGCGTAGCCGCGGGACTAGGTCCGGGTCAGTACGAGCAGTACTTC
CDR3aa: CASSVAAGLGPGQYEQYF

d_gene: TRBD1
abundance: .
j_gene: TRBJ2-2
v_gene: TRBV18
CDR3nt: TGTGCCAGCTCACCACCGGACAGGGCTTACGTTCGGACCGGGGAGCTGTTTTTT
CDR3aa: CASSPPDRAYVRTGELFF

d_gene: TRBD1
abundance: many
j_gene: TRBJ2-7
v_gene: TRBV5-1
CDR3nt: TGCGCCAGCAGCTTTACAGGGGGCAGTCACTCCTACGAGCAGTACTTC
CDR3aa: CASSFTGGSHSYEQYF

d_gene: .
abundance: many
j_gene: TRBJ2-7
v_gene: TRBV30
CDR3nt: TGTGCCTGGGACAGGTCTGGAGGGTTCTACGAGCAGTACTTC
CDR3aa: CAWDRSGGFYEQYF

d_gene: .
abundance: few
j_gene: TRBJ1-5
v_gene: TRBV27
CDR3nt: TGTGCCAGCAGTTTGGGGCAGGGCTTGTCACAGCCCCAGCATTTT
CDR3aa: CASSLGQGLSQPQHF

d_gene: .
abundance: many
j_gene: TRBJ1-5
v_gene: TRBV7-8
CDR3nt: TGTGCCAGCAGCTTAGGGGACACCCAACAGCCCCAGCATTTT
CDR3aa: CASSLGDTQQPQHF

d_gene: TRBD2
abundance: many
j_gene: TRBJ2-3
v_gene: TRBV2
CDR3nt: TGTGCCAGCAGTCGGCGGGGGACGACAGATACGCAGTATTTT
CDR3aa: CASSRRGTTDTQYF

d_gene: .
abundance: .
j_gene: TRBJ2-2
v_gene: TRBV6-2/TRBV6-3
CDR3nt: TGTGCCAGCGGTCCCACCCGGACCGGGGAGCTGTTTTTT
CDR3aa: CASGPTRTGELFF

d_gene: .
abundance: many
j_gene: TRBJ2-7
v_gene: TRBV5-1
CDR3nt: TGCGCCAGCAGCTTGGTGACACCCTACGAGCAGTACTTC
CDR3aa: CASSLVTPYEQYF

d_gene: .
abundance: .
j_gene: TRBJ1-1
v_gene: TRBV27
CDR3nt: TGTGCCAGCAGCCGAACCTTGGTGGCGAACACTGGTGAAGCTTTCTTT
CDR3aa: CASSRTLVANTGEAFF

d_gene: TRBD1
abundance: few
j_gene: TRBJ2-5
v_gene: TRBV10-3
CDR3nt: TGTGCCATCAGTGTTACAGGGGGGGAGACCCAGTACTTC
CDR3aa: CAISVTGGETQYF

d_gene: .
abundance: .
j_gene: TRBJ1-2
v_gene: TRBV10-3
CDR3nt: TGTGCCATCAGTGAGTCACGGGAGAACTATGGCTACACCTTC
CDR3aa: CAISESRENYGYTF

d_gene: .
abundance: many
j_gene: TRBJ1-5
v_gene: TRBV18
CDR3nt: TGTGCCAGCTCACCAGGGGCCAATCAGCCCCAGCATTTT
CDR3aa: CASSPGANQPQHF

d_gene: TRBD2
abundance: .
j_gene: TRBJ2-1
v_gene: TRBV4-2
CDR3nt: TGTGCCAGCAGCCAGCGTACTAGCGGGGGAAACTACAATGAGCAGTTCTTC
CDR3aa: CASSQRTSGGNYNEQFF

d_gene: .
abundance: .
j_gene: TRBJ2-2
v_gene: TRBV15
CDR3nt: TGTGCCACCAGTTGGACCATAAACACCGGGGAGCTGTTTTTT
CDR3aa: CATSWTINTGELFF